This T cell receptor (beta chain) was obtained from a study of blood T cell repertoires in COVID-19. Study details: PBMCs, B-cell-depleted T cells, or T cells provided the cDNA or gDNA that made up the material.

After removal of 11 bases from V and 3 bases from J, the junction contained 16 bases not matched to a gene. This CDR3 contains 18 residues. Germline CDR1 and CDR2: SNHLY and FYNNEI. Per the original data handling: Estimates of nucleated cell counts were drawn from the amplification of reference gene primers. Here immunoSEQ multiplex PCR was the method, and the copy in TCRdb shows in-frame clones only, minus some. The DNA was the basis for D and trimming; V, J and clone size are from that table. The table lists about 160,000 clones, 70% to 85% of them singletons, with around a fifth in the top ten. This TCR came from a woman older than 75 with acute or convalescent COVID-19. The chain joins TRBV2 to TRBJ2-6, with 10 bases matching TRBD1. Sequencing was carried out using peripheral blood. In nucleotides, the CDR3 is TGTGCCTCAGAAACCACTGACAGGGGGCGAAGTGGGGCCAACGTCCTGACTTTC. This codes for CASETTDRGRSGANVLTF. The variable domain in full, completed from reference TRBV2 and TRBJ2-6, reads EPEVTQTPSHQVTQMGQEVILRCVPISNHLYFYWYRQILGQKVEFLVSFYNNEISEKSEIFDDQFSVERPDGSNFTLKIRSTKLEDSAMYFCASETTDRGRSGANVLTFGAGSRLTVL.